These T cell receptor beta chains were read from a single sample in a study of OX40 agonist ivuxolimab in advanced cancers. Method: immunoSEQ multiplex PCR; TCRdb's copy keeps in-frame clones and lacks some. The data contain tens of thousands of clones, less than 85% of them singletons. The sample was CD4+ or CD8+ T cells sorted from blood, taken in a trial of the OX40 agonist ivuxolimab. The receptors come from an adult with an advanced solid tumor such as melanoma, head and neck, liver or kidney cancer. Each CDR3 is given with its conserved first and last residue. D genes are given only for firm matches. A row's size may be missing; if present it is once, few, many or a size class.

TRBD1 | TRBJ2-2 | TRBV7-9 | . | TGTGCCAGCAGCTTAGCGGACAGGGGGCTTTGGAACACCGGGGAGCTGTTTTTT | CASSLADRGLWNTGELFF
. | TRBJ1-1 | TRBV9 | . | TGTGCCAGCAGCGTAGGGATGAACACTGAAGCTTTCTTT | CASSVGMNTEAFF
. | TRBJ2-3 | TRBV9 | . | TGTGCCGCAGGAGCGGGCCCTAGCACAGATACGCAGTATTTT | CAAGAGPSTDTQYF
TRBD1 | TRBJ1-6 | TRBV4-3 | . | TGCGCCAGCAGATATGACGGACAGGGGCGATCACCCCTCCACTTT | CASRYDGQGRSPLHF
TRBD1 | TRBJ2-3 | TRBV30 | . | TGTGCCTGGGACAGGGGGACAGATACGCAGTATTTT | CAWDRGTDTQYF
TRBD2 | TRBJ2-7 | TRBV19 | . | TGTGCCAGTAGTCTAGCGGGGAGCTCCTACGAGCAGTACTTC | CASSLAGSSYEQYF
. | TRBJ2-1 | TRBV4-2 | . | TGTGCCAGCAGCCGGGACAACTACAATGAGCAGTTCTTC | CASSRDNYNEQFF
. | TRBJ1-5 | TRBV7-2 | . | TGTGCCAGCAGCTTAGATGGCGGAGTAAGCAATCAGCCCCAGCATTTT | CASSLDGGVSNQPQHF
TRBD1 | TRBJ1-5 | TRBV18 | . | TGTGCCAGCTCACCAAGACAGGGGAAGGATCAGCCCCAGCATTTT | CASSPRQGKDQPQHF
. | TRBJ1-5 | TRBV19 | . | TGTGCCAGTAGTGTCGATCAGGGTTTGGGGCCCCAGCATTTT | CASSVDQGLGPQHF
. | TRBJ2-5 | TRBV12-5 | . | TGTGCTAGTGGTTTGAGTTCGGGGGCGAATTATCAAGAGACCCAGTACTTC | CASGLSSGANYQETQYF
. | TRBJ2-7 | TRBV5-1 | . | TGCGCCAGCAGCTTGTCGACAGACAGCACCGAGCAGTACTTC | CASSLSTDSTEQYF
. | TRBJ1-6 | TRBV27 | few | TGTGCCACACAGCAGGTCAGGGCGACTTCACCCCTCCACTTT | CATQQVRATSPLHF